This T cell receptor (beta chain) stems from a study of blood T cell repertoires in COVID-19. For the study at large: The analysed material was cDNA or gDNA that came from T cells, B-cell-depleted T cells, or PBMCs.

The authors' processing: Scientists estimated how many nucleated cells there were by amplifying reference gene primers. Generated by immunoSEQ multiplex PCR, the TCRdb table keeps only in-frame clones and is missing some. V and J calls and clone size follow that table, whereas D and trimming were derived from the DNA. The table records about 250,000 clones, around nine tenths of them present only once. The receptor comes from a woman aged 40 to 50 who had recovered from COVID-19. The sequenced sample was peripheral blood.

CDR3 sequence reads: CAIVRNPQDEQFF. CDR3 in DNA: TGTGCCATCGTCCGAAACCCCCAGGATGAGCAGTTCTTC. The rearrangement uses TRBV10-3 and TRBJ2-1; D call uncertain. This CDR3 has 13 residues. The V gene lost 8 bases and the J gene lost 8 bases, with 16 bases spanning the gap. Germline V CDR1 and CDR2: ENHRY, SYGVKD.